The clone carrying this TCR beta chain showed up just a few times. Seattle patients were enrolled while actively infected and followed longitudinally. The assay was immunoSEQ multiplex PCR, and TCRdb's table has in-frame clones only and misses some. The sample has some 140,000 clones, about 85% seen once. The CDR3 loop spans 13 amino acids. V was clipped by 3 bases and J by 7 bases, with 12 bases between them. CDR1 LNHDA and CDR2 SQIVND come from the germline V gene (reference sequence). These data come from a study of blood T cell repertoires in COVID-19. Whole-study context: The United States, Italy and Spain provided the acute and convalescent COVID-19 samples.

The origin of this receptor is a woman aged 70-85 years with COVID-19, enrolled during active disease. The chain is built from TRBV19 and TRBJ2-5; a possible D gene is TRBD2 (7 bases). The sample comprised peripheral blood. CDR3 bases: TGTGCCAGTAGTATGGGGGCTAGCGGGACCCAGTACTTC. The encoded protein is CASSMGASGTQYF.